The present T cell receptor beta chain was sequenced within a study of T cell responses to AZD1222 COVID-19 vaccine. Study results and caveats: Clonal diversity may have been underestimated, and the donors were mostly white British, with more females than males.

Comments on this clone: Antigen: not known.

The assay was immunoSEQ multiplex PCR, and TCRdb's table has in-frame clones only and misses some. The sample includes some 140,000 clones, roughly nine tenths of them seen just once. Germline assignment: CDR1 SEHNR and CDR2 FQNEAQ (reference sequence). This CDR3 is built from 17 residues. Trimming removed 1 base from V and 3 bases from J, with 18 bases in between. The V and J genes are TRBV7-9 and TRBJ2-5, with D possibly being TRBD1 (7 bases). The receptor comes from an adult in good health. The sequences come from peripheral blood, collected on day 0 of MenACWY control vaccination. Written as DNA, the CDR3 is TGTGCCAGCAGCTTAGGCCGTATCGACAGGGAGGAAGAGACCCAGTACTTC. Amino acid sequence: CASSLGRIDREEETQYF. Filled out from reference TRBV7-9 and TRBJ2-5, the complete variable domain reads DTGVSQNPRHKITKRGQNVTFRCDPISEHNRLYWYRQTLGQGPEFLTYFQNEAQLEKSRLLSDRFSAERPKGSFSTLEIQRTEQGDSAMYLCASSLGRIDREEETQYFGPGTRLLVL.